The rows below give T cell receptor beta chains drawn from one sample of a study of OX40 agonist ivuxolimab in advanced cancers. The repertoire was sequenced with immunoSEQ multiplex PCR; TCRdb's copy has only in-frame clones and lacks some. Among about 63,000 clones listed, approximately 86% were seen once. The material was CD4+ or CD8+ T cells sorted from blood, obtained in a trial of the OX40 agonist ivuxolimab. The receptors come from an adult with an advanced solid tumor such as melanoma, head and neck, liver or kidney cancer. Both conserved end residues are part of each CDR3. D genes are given only for firm matches. A row's size may be missing; if present it is once, few, many or a size class.

j_gene: TRBJ2-1; d_gene: .; abundance: .; v_gene: TRBV4-2; CDR3nt: TGTGCCAGCAGCCAAGAACGGCAGCCGTACAATGAGCAGTTCTTC; CDR3aa: CASSQERQPYNEQFF
j_gene: TRBJ1-2; d_gene: .; abundance: .; v_gene: TRBV5-1; CDR3nt: TGCGCCAGCAGCTTGGTCCGATCGACACAAACTAACTATGGCTACACCTTC; CDR3aa: CASSLVRSTQTNYGYTF
j_gene: TRBJ2-2; d_gene: .; abundance: .; v_gene: TRBV7-3; CDR3nt: TGTGCCAGCAGCTTAGAAGGCACCGGGGAGCTGTTTTTT; CDR3aa: CASSLEGTGELFF
j_gene: TRBJ1-3; d_gene: .; abundance: .; v_gene: TRBV7-2; CDR3nt: TGTGCCAGCAGCTTAACGCACACCATATATTTT; CDR3aa: CASSLTHTIYF
j_gene: TRBJ2-4; d_gene: TRBD1; abundance: few; v_gene: TRBV19; CDR3nt: TGTGCCAGTAGCCCAACCGGGACAGGGCGGGACATTCAGTACTTC; CDR3aa: CASSPTGTGRDIQYF
j_gene: TRBJ2-5; d_gene: .; abundance: once; v_gene: TRBV20-1; CDR3nt: TGCAGTGCTAGTAGGGCGGAGACCCAGTACTTC; CDR3aa: CSASRAETQYF
j_gene: TRBJ2-7; d_gene: .; abundance: .; v_gene: TRBV6-6; CDR3nt: TGTGCCAGCAGACAAAGAGTAGGCTACGAGCAGTACTTC; CDR3aa: CASRQRVGYEQYF
j_gene: TRBJ1-4; d_gene: .; abundance: .; v_gene: TRBV19; CDR3nt: TGTGCCAGTACACAGGCAGCCGGAGAAAAACTGTTTTTT; CDR3aa: CASTQAAGEKLFF
j_gene: TRBJ2-1; d_gene: TRBD2; abundance: .; v_gene: TRBV5-1; CDR3nt: TGCGCCAGCAGCTTGGGGTTAGCGGGCATATACAATGAGCAGTTCTTC; CDR3aa: CASSLGLAGIYNEQFF
j_gene: TRBJ2-2; d_gene: .; abundance: .; v_gene: TRBV21-1; CDR3nt: TGTGCCAGCAGCAAAGCGTCCCGGGAATACACCGGGGAGCTGTTTTTT; CDR3aa: CASSKASREYTGELFF
j_gene: TRBJ2-1; d_gene: TRBD2; abundance: .; v_gene: TRBV28; CDR3nt: TGTGCCAGCAGATTAGCGGGAGTCTCCTACAATGAGCAGTTCTTC; CDR3aa: CASRLAGVSYNEQFF
j_gene: TRBJ2-1; d_gene: .; abundance: few; v_gene: TRBV19; CDR3nt: TGTGCCAGTAGCAAGGGACTTAGCTCCTACAATGAGCAGTTCTTC; CDR3aa: CASSKGLSSYNEQFF
j_gene: TRBJ2-3; d_gene: TRBD2; abundance: .; v_gene: TRBV5-1; CDR3nt: TGCGCCAGCAGCTCCTCGGCGGGAGAGTGGGATACGCAGTATTTT; CDR3aa: CASSSSAGEWDTQYF
j_gene: TRBJ2-7; d_gene: TRBD2; abundance: .; v_gene: TRBV28; CDR3nt: TGTGCCAGCAGCTTAGCGGGAGCAACCCCCTACGAGCAGTACTTC; CDR3aa: CASSLAGATPYEQYF
j_gene: TRBJ2-1; d_gene: .; abundance: .; v_gene: TRBV7-3; CDR3nt: TGTGCCAGCAGCCTCCACAATGGGGGGAATGAGCAGTTCTTC; CDR3aa: CASSLHNGGNEQFF
j_gene: TRBJ2-1; d_gene: .; abundance: .; v_gene: TRBV6-6; CDR3nt: TGTGCCAGCAGTTACTCGGCAAGCGAGCAGTTCTTC; CDR3aa: CASSYSASEQFF
j_gene: TRBJ2-5; d_gene: .; abundance: .; v_gene: TRBV7-2; CDR3nt: TGTGCCAGCAGCACCAATTCCGGGGCACCCAGAGAGACCCAGTACTTC; CDR3aa: CASSTNSGAPRETQYF